This T cell receptor beta chain was captured by sequencing in a study of molecular identifiers for immune sequencing clone quantification. Study-wide background: Replicate RNA from around 20,000 or 100,000 naive CD8 T cells formed five aliquots; four were sequenced.

TCRdb re-derived calls from the PCR reads in MiXCR, one entry per CDR3 protein. The profile shows under 600,000 distinct CDR3 sequences, about 20% of them singletons. Germline V CDR1 and CDR2: MNHEY, SVGEGT. The CDR3 has 15 residues. Trimming removed 6 bases at V and 4 bases at J, with 16 bases between. The receptor was isolated from a human donor in good health. Some libraries in this study had Jurkat cell RNA spiked in. The V gene is TRBV6-2 or TRBV6-3, the J gene TRBJ2-1, with TRBD2 as a possible D gene (6 bases). Sequenced input: naive CD8+ T cells from blood, with Jurkat cell RNA spiked in. Subset given: FACS-sorted CD8+CD4-CCR7+CD45RA+ naive T cells. The CDR3 spells CASRYGGLSYNEQFF. CDR3 sequence (DNA): TGTGCCAGCAGATATGGGGGACTCTCATACAATGAGCAGTTCTTC.